The rows below give T cell receptor beta chains drawn from one sample of a study of blood T cell repertoires in COVID-19. Some clones are missing from TCRdb's copy, which holds only in-frame ones; the method was immunoSEQ multiplex PCR. The table includes 200,000 or so clones, approximately 80% detected once. Material for sequencing was peripheral blood. All receptors come from a human donor with acute or convalescent COVID-19. The donor label of this sample is uncertain. The CDR3 runs from the conserved cysteine through the conserved F or W. The order of the fields is D gene, V gene, clone size, J gene, CDR3 DNA, CDR3 protein. The D gene is left open where the match is weak. Clone sizes are given selectively: once, few, many, or a class where the clone is expanded.

>.|TRBV11-2|.|TRBJ2-2
TGTGCCAGCAGCCTAAGAGGAACCGGGGAGCTGTTTTTT
CASSLRGTGELFF
>TRBD2|TRBV4-1|once|TRBJ2-7
TGCGCCAGCAGCCAAAGAGAGTCCGTACTAGCGGGAATCGAGCAGTACTTC
CASSQRESVLAGIEQYF
>TRBD2|TRBV10-2|.|TRBJ2-7
TGCGCCAGCGGGGGCCGGACTAGCGGGAGGTACGAGCAGTACTTC
CASGGRTSGRYEQYF
>.|TRBV3-1/TRBV3-2|.|TRBJ2-2
TGTGCCAGCAGTCTTACGACAGGGAACACCGGGGAGCTGTTTTTT
CASSLTTGNTGELFF
>TRBD2|TRBV5-4|.|TRBJ2-3
TGTGCCAGCAGCCAAATTGGCGGGAGGGCCCCCACAGATACGCAGTATTTT
CASSQIGGRAPTDTQYF
>TRBD1|TRBV14|.|TRBJ2-5
TGTGCCAGCAGTTACTGGACAGGGGGAGGACAAGAGACCCAGTACTTC
CASSYWTGGGQETQYF
>.|TRBV6-6|.|TRBJ2-1
TGTGCCAGCATGTCTCAGGGGGGCTCCTACAATGAGCAGTTCTTC
CASMSQGGSYNEQFF
>TRBD1|TRBV7-3|.|TRBJ1-2
TGTGCCAGCAGCTGGGACAGGGGCAACTATGGCTACACCTTC
CASSWDRGNYGYTF
>.|TRBV28|.|TRBJ1-6
TGTGCCAGCACCCCCGGGGGTGGGTCCTATAATTCACCCCTCCACTTT
CASTPGGGSYNSPLHF
>TRBD1|TRBV5-6|.|TRBJ2-5
TGTGCCAGCAGCTGGGACAGGGAAGAGACCCAGTACTTC
CASSWDREETQYF
>TRBD1|TRBV5-4|.|TRBJ1-1
TGTGCCAGCAGCGTGGGACAGGGGACCACTGAAGCTTTCTTT
CASSVGQGTTEAFF
>TRBD1|TRBV6-1|.|TRBJ1-5
TGTGCCAGCAGTGAGGCCCGGGACAGGGGTTCTCAGCCCCAGCATTTT
CASSEARDRGSQPQHF
>.|TRBV5-5|.|TRBJ2-5
TGTGCCAGCAGCTTGGGTCAGGGTCGTGAGACCCAGTACTTC
CASSLGQGRETQYF
>TRBD2|TRBV4-1|few|TRBJ2-1
TGCGCCAGCACTAGCGGGACTGGCTCCTACAATGAGCAGTTCTTC
CASTSGTGSYNEQFF
>TRBD2|TRBV4-3|.|TRBJ2-1
TGCGCCAGCAGCTCTGGGACTAGCGGGAGGAATGAGCAGTTCTTC
CASSSGTSGRNEQFF
>.|TRBV19|.|TRBJ1-2
TGTGCCAGTAATCTACAGGGAGTCTATGGCTACACCTTC
CASNLQGVYGYTF
>.|TRBV7-2|.|TRBJ1-2
TGTGCCAGCAGCTTAGACGCAGGACTCTATGGCTACACCTTC
CASSLDAGLYGYTF
>TRBD1|TRBV5-1|.|TRBJ1-1
TGCGCCAGCAGCTCCAGACAGGGGGACACTGAAGCTTTCTTT
CASSSRQGDTEAFF
>.|TRBV3-1/TRBV3-2|.|TRBJ2-2
TGTGCCAGCACCAGAAGGGGGACGGCGAACACCGGGGAGCTGTTTTTT
CASTRRGTANTGELFF
>.|TRBV4-3|many|TRBJ2-7
TGCGCCAGCAGCCAACTATGGCAGGGGACCTACGAGCAGTACTTC
CASSQLWQGTYEQYF
>TRBD2|TRBV5-1|.|TRBJ2-3
TGCGCCAGCAGCTTGCGGGCTAGCGGGACGACAGATACGCAGTATTTT
CASSLRASGTTDTQYF
>TRBD2|TRBV5-1|.|TRBJ2-7
TGCGCCAGCAGCCCATCGACTAGCGCCTTCTCCTACGAGCAGTACTTC
CASSPSTSAFSYEQYF
>TRBD2|TRBV6-2/TRBV6-3|once|TRBJ2-1
TGTGCCAGCAGCCCTCGGACTAGCGGGAGGTCGGGTGAGCAGTTCTTC
CASSPRTSGRSGEQFF
>.|TRBV7-9|.|TRBJ2-1
TGTGCCAGCAGCTTGGGACTGGTTTCCTACAATGAGCAGTTCTTC
CASSLGLVSYNEQFF
>TRBD2|TRBV9|.|TRBJ2-3
TGTGCCAGCAGCGTAGTCCCCGGCGGGAGTGGGGGTGGAGATACGCAGTATTTT
CASSVVPGGSGGGDTQYF
>TRBD2|TRBV24-1|.|TRBJ2-7
TGTGCCACCAGTGACCCTAGGACTAGCGGGGAGGTGCAGTACTTC
CATSDPRTSGEVQYF
>TRBD2|TRBV7-9|.|TRBJ2-1
TGTGCCAGCAGCCCCCCGGGGGGGAGAGGGGGTGAGCAGTTCTTC
CASSPPGGRGGEQFF
>TRBD1|TRBV7-3|.|TRBJ1-1
TGTGCCAGCAGCTCACCGGGACAGGGTAGAACTGAAGCTTTCTTT
CASSSPGQGRTEAFF
>.|TRBV2|.|TRBJ2-7
TGTGCCAGCAGTGAACAGGGTGCCTACGAGCAGTACTTC
CASSEQGAYEQYF
>.|TRBV6-5|few|TRBJ1-6
TGTGCCAGCACTTCGGGGGGGGCCCTAACCCTCCACTTT
CASTSGGALTLHF
>.|TRBV12-3/TRBV12-4|.|TRBJ1-2
TGTGCCAGCAGTTTAGCGCTGGGCAGAGGCTACACCTTC
CASSLALGRGYTF
>TRBD2|TRBV5-4|.|TRBJ2-7
TGTGCCAGCAGCTTGGCCGGGAGGGCACACTACGAGCAGTACTTC
CASSLAGRAHYEQYF
>TRBD2|TRBV7-2|.|TRBJ2-5
TGTGCCAGCAGCCGGGGACTAGCGGGGGAGACCCAGTACTTC
CASSRGLAGETQYF
>.|TRBV3-1/TRBV3-2|.|TRBJ2-2
TGTGCCAGCAGCCCGCCCGGGAGAGACACCGGGGAGCTGTTTTTT
CASSPPGRDTGELFF
>.|TRBV12-3/TRBV12-4|.|TRBJ1-3
TGTGCCAGCAGTTTGGGGCAGGGAAACACCATATATTTT
CASSLGQGNTIYF
>.|TRBV28|.|TRBJ1-5
TGTGCCAGCAGACTCGGGGGAACCAATCAGCCCCAGCATTTT
CASRLGGTNQPQHF
>.|TRBV2|.|TRBJ2-7
TGTGCCAGCAGGGACATCAACGAGCAGTACTTC
CASRDINEQYF
>TRBD2|TRBV5-8|.|TRBJ2-1
TGTGCCAGCAGCTTGAAAAACCGCGGGAGGGCCGGGGATGAGCAGTTCTTC
CASSLKNRGRAGDEQFF
>.|TRBV6-5|.|TRBJ1-3
TGTGCCAGCAGTTATTCGGGGTCTGGAAACACCATATATTTT
CASSYSGSGNTIYF
>TRBD1|TRBV27|.|TRBJ1-5
TGTGCCAGCAGTCGAACCGGGACAGCAAATCAGCCCCAGCATTTT
CASSRTGTANQPQHF
>.|TRBV6-6|.|TRBJ2-7
TGTGCCAGCAGGGGAGACGGGTACTCCTACGAGCAGTACTTC
CASRGDGYSYEQYF
>.|TRBV6-2/TRBV6-3|.|TRBJ1-2
TGTGCCAGCAGTTACCCGGGCTATGGCTACACCTTC
CASSYPGYGYTF
>.|TRBV28|.|TRBJ2-2
TGTGCCAGCAGTTTATTGGGGCTCGTGGGTACGAACACCGGGGAGCTGTTTTTT
CASSLLGLVGTNTGELFF
>TRBD2|TRBV4-1|.|TRBJ2-1
TGCGCCAGCAGCCAAGACACAGCGGGAGGGCCGAAGGAGCAGTTCTTC
CASSQDTAGGPKEQFF
>.|TRBV19|once|TRBJ1-4
TGTGCCAGTAGTATCTTGGGGCAGCTCAATGAAAAACTGTTTTTT
CASSILGQLNEKLFF
>.|TRBV30|.|TRBJ1-3
TGTGCCTGGGTTAGGGGGTCTGGAAACACCATATATTTT
CAWVRGSGNTIYF
>.|TRBV20-1|.|TRBJ2-7
TGCAGTGCTAGCATCAACGAGCAGTACTTC
CSASINEQYF
>.|TRBV24-1|few|TRBJ2-2
TGTGCCACCAGTGATTTAGTCCCGACAGGCGCGAACACCGGGGAGCTGTTTTTT
CATSDLVPTGANTGELFF
>TRBD2|TRBV18|.|TRBJ2-1
TGTGCCAGCTCAGTACTAGCGGGAGGCTACAATGAGCAGTTCTTC
CASSVLAGGYNEQFF
>TRBD2|TRBV24-1|once|TRBJ2-1
TGTGCCACCAGTGAGTCAACTAGCGGGAGGACGAATGAGCAGTTCTTC
CATSESTSGRTNEQFF
>.|TRBV19|.|TRBJ1-5
TGTGCCAGTAGGAGGGACACCCTCAATAGCAATCAGCCCCAGCATTTT
CASRRDTLNSNQPQHF
>.|TRBV5-1|.|TRBJ2-7
TGCGCCAGCAGTGAGTCCGGGGGAGTCTCCTACGAGCAGTACTTC
CASSESGGVSYEQYF
>TRBD1|TRBV6-5|.|TRBJ2-2
TGTGCCAGCAGACCTGACAGGGCCACCGGGGAGCTGTTTTTT
CASRPDRATGELFF
>.|TRBV9|once|TRBJ1-2
TGTGCCAGCAGCGTAGCCGACAGAATCCCAGGCTACACCTTC
CASSVADRIPGYTF
>TRBD2|TRBV27|.|TRBJ2-5
TGTGCCAGCAGTTTACGGACTAGCGGGGGGCCACGAGAGACCCAGTACTTC
CASSLRTSGGPRETQYF
>.|TRBV28|.|TRBJ1-6
TGTGCCAGCAGTTTAGGGGCCGGGGGGTCACCCCTCCACTTT
CASSLGAGGSPLHF
>TRBD1|TRBV4-1|.|TRBJ2-7
TGCGCCAGCAGCACCCGGACAGGGGGGGAGTACGAGCAGTACTTC
CASSTRTGGEYEQYF